This record looks at one TCR beta chain sequence and its context. The antigen is undetermined. This sample was taken from a study of cytomegalovirus exposure and HLA in healthy donors. Primers for the PCR totalled 60 Vbeta and 13 Jbeta. Data came from immunoSEQ multiplex PCR; TCRdb stores just in-frame clones and leaves some out. The sample records 200,000 to 250,000 clones, 82% being singletons. Study-level results: Available immune exposure information was restricted to CMV serostatus only. Specificity of a few CMV-associated chains for CMV antigens was verified in vitro.

The CDR3 is 16 residues long. The J segment lost 2 bases and the V segment lost 5 bases, leaving 9 bases of the junction unmatched. The germline V gene encodes CDR1 SGHVS and CDR2 FQNEAQ. Specimen: PBMCs. The clonotype was recovered from a woman in her 40s in good health and CMV-seronegative. This chain uses TRBV7-8 with TRBJ1-5; the match to TRBD1 covers 7 bases. For the CDR3, the DNA is TGTGCCAGCAGCCTCAGACAGGGTACGGGCAATCAGCCCCAGCATTTT. Translating gives CASSLRQGTGNQPQHF.